This T cell receptor (beta chain) originates from a study of T cell changes during pregnancy in multiple sclerosis (dated by TCRdb to 2018 to 2020). About the full investigation: In women with multiple sclerosis, the researchers looked at how the T cell repertoire shifted as pregnancy progressed.

Cut back by 2 bases and 10 bases, the V and J ends lie 6 bases apart. Spanning cysteine to phenylalanine, the CDR3 consists of 10 amino acids. The entry retains the CDR3 DNA only, 30 bases that are in frame from base 1. Per the germline V gene, SGHDT is the CDR1 and YYEEEE is the CDR2. Libraries were prepared through the immunoSEQ multiplex PCR assay. This immuneACCESS table, as held by TCRdb, lists in-frame sequences with V and J called but not all clones. Of the missing ones, under half trace to an unresolved V gene in checked studies; the others have no known cause. The sample table lists 50,000 to 65,000 clones, about nine tenths of them with a count of one. Around 2.1% of the sample rests with the top ten. This clone turned up a few times. Its antigen has not been determined. The input lacks base qualities; no much larger clone sits a single base away.

The sequence was collected from a female donor in good health, enrolled as a control in a pregnancy study. The sample consisted of peripheral blood, taken in the first trimester of pregnancy. The chain was built from TRBV5-6 and TRBJ1-2, with the D gene not confidently named. The nucleotide sequence reads TGTGCCAGCAGCTTTAGCGTCTACACCTTC. It codes for CASSFSVYTF.